The 7 T cell receptor beta chains reported below all come from one sample, sequenced in a study of T-cell reconstitution after alpha-beta-depleted transplantation in children. TCRbeta library construction was performed incorporating unique molecular identifiers. Using its own MiXCR run on the PCR reads, TCRdb lists one record per CDR3 protein. This table has about 580,000 distinct CDR3 sequences, around 23% appearing once. The input for sequencing was PBMCs, mostly from graft donor cells, taken 360 days after TCRalphabeta/CD19-depleted stem cell transplant. All receptors derive from a boy under two years old who had a stem cell transplant for acute myeloid leukemia, so the T cells may come from the graft donor.

The genes are TRBV24-1 and TRBJ2-1; tentatively, D is TRBD1 (6 bases). V lost 5 bases and J lost 8, with 24 bases in between. The length of the CDR3 is 17 residues. Germline loops: CDR1 KGHDR, CDR2 SFDVKD. CDR3 nucleotides: TGTGCCACCAGTGCCCCCCTCGGCACAGGGCTTTTTGATGAGCAGTTCTTC. Translating gives CATSAPLGTGLFDEQFF.

This clonotype was recorded many times. V usage is TRBV5-6 and J usage is TRBJ1-3, with a possible D match to TRBD1 (5 bases). The V gene's germline CDR1 is SGHDT and CDR2 YYEEEE. V was clipped by 1 base and J by 2 bases, with 7 bases between them. The CDR3 runs 14 residues. DNA for the CDR3: TGTGCCAGCAGCTTGCGGGGCCCTGGAAACACCATATATTTT. It codes for CASSLRGPGNTIYF.

The sample holds many counts of this clonotype. This chain uses TRBV5-1 with TRBJ2-1; D ambiguous. Germline V gives CDR1 SGHRS, CDR2 YFSETQ. This CDR3 comprises 11 residues. The V gene lost 6 bases and the J gene lost 7 bases, with 8 bases spanning the gap. CDR3 amino acids: CASTSDNEQFF. CDR3 DNA sequence: TGCGCCAGCACAAGCGATAATGAGCAGTTCTTC.

The chain recombines TRBV11-3 with TRBJ2-7; either TRBD1 or TRBD2 may fit D (5 bases each). Trimming removed 6 bases from V and 5 bases from J, with 17 bases in between. CDR1 and CDR2 from the germline V gene are SGHNT and YENEEA. The CDR3 sequence is 14 residues long. CDR3 amino acids: CASSPRTGRDEQYF. The CDR3 DNA sequence: TGTGCCAGCAGTCCGCGGACGGGGCGGGACGAGCAGTACTTC.

This clonotype was seen a handful of times. The V and J genes are TRBV6-1 and TRBJ1-2; D remains unclear. Germline-derived CDR1 and CDR2 are MNHNS and SASEGT. There are 14 residues in the CDR3. V shed 5 bases and J shed 0 bases, with 10 bases lying between them. CDR3 in DNA: TGTGCCAGCAGTACCCCGTCTCCTAACTATGGCTACACCTTC. Translation: CASSTPSPNYGYTF.

This clonotype was counted a few times. The rearrangement uses TRBV20-1 and TRBJ2-7; TRBD1 matches 11 bases. Germline-derived CDR1 and CDR2 are DFQATT and SNEGSKA (reference sequence). J was trimmed by 4 bases and V by 5 bases; bases with no gene match: 7. CDR3 length: 14 residues. CDR3 coding DNA: TGCAGTGCTCGTGGACAGGGGGCGCGGTACGAGCAGTACTTC. This sequence encodes CSARGQGARYEQYF.

The chain is built from TRBV6-2 or TRBV6-3 and TRBJ2-7, with 7 bases identical to TRBD1. Looked up from germline, CDR1 is MNHEY and CDR2 is SVGEGT. This CDR3 contains 17 residues. The junction had 16 bases not matched to a gene; V was cut back by 4 bases and J by 4 bases. The DNA for the CDR3 is TGTGCCAGCAGTTCCTCTGGACAGGTCCTATACGTTTACGAGCAGTACTTC. This encodes CASSSSGQVLYVYEQYF.